The 14 T cell receptor beta chains below all came from one sample that was sequenced in a study of blood T cell repertoires in COVID-19. Assay: immunoSEQ multiplex PCR; the TCRdb copy retains only in-frame clones and omits some. The sample carries approximately 220,000 clones, more than 80% recorded once. The specimen was PBMCs or T cells enriched from blood (not recorded which). The receptors originated from a woman in her 40s with acute COVID-19.

V gene TRBV12-3 or TRBV12-4 combines with J gene TRBJ1-1; TRBD1 matches at 7 bases. V was pared by 7 bases and J by 7 bases, with 9 bases of the junction left unmatched. This CDR3 region has 13 residues. CDR3 in DNA: TGTGCCAGCACCCCCGGACAGGTTGATGAAGCTTTCTTT. Residues: CASTPGQVDEAFF.

The chain uses TRBV7-2 and TRBJ1-1; possible D gene TRBD1, 6 bases. This CDR3 is built from 13 residues. Trimming took off 5 bases at V and 4 bases at J, with 11 bases between the two ends. CDR1 SGHTA and CDR2 FQGNSA come from the germline V gene. The CDR3 coding sequence is TGTGCCAGCAGCATACAGGGTATCACTGAAGCTTTCTTT. Its protein is CASSIQGITEAFF.

This clone appeared a single time. The chain combines TRBV24-1 with TRBJ2-2; 8 bases align to TRBD1. V lost 8 bases to trimming and J lost 2 bases; unmatched junction nucleotides: 3. The germline V gene encodes CDR1 KGHDR and CDR2 SFDVKD. This CDR3 has 14 amino acids. CDR3 loop: CATTGGSNTGELFF. The CDR3 DNA sequence: TGTGCCACCACAGGGGGCTCAAACACCGGGGAGCTGTTTTTT.

The sample holds a few counts of this clone. This chain links TRBV9 with TRBJ1-6; no clear D gene. The germline V and J ends were trimmed by 3 bases and 9 bases, with 10 bases remaining between them. Per germline, CDR1 SGDLS and CDR2 YYNGEE. The CDR3 is 13 residues long. DNA of the CDR3: TGTGCCAGCAGCGAGGGAGTGAGTTCACCCCTCCACTTT. This gives the protein CASSEGVSSPLHF.

The J gene is TRBJ2-2, the V gene TRBV5-4; the D is unclear. The CDR3 consists of 17 residues. Germline V gene lookup returns CDR1 SGHNT and CDR2 YYREEE (reference sequence). Deletions cut 2 bases from V and 6 bases from J, with 20 bases between. DNA for the CDR3: TGTGCCAGCAGCTTAATTTTAGGCTCAGACAAGTCCGGGGAGCTGTTTTTT. Encoded protein: CASSLILGSDKSGELFF.

The genes are TRBV29-1 and TRBJ1-4; TRBD1 agrees at 7 bases. The V segment lost 4 bases and the J segment 8 bases; nucleotides outside the gene matches: 7. Germline assignment: CDR1 SQVTM and CDR2 ANQGSEA. CDR3 length equals 13 residues. The CDR3 DNA follows: TGCAGCGTTGCCTGGGCAGGGGGAGAAAAACTGTTTTTT. Translating it yields CSVAWAGGEKLFF.

The CDR3 here is CASSWGQENYGYTF. Here the CDR3 DNA reads TGCGCCAGCAGCTGGGGACAAGAGAACTATGGCTACACCTTC. V usage is TRBV5-1 and J usage is TRBJ1-2, with D maybe TRBD1 (6 bases). The CDR3 extends over 14 amino acids. Between the trimmed V and J ends, which lost 3 bases and 2 bases, there was a span of 11 bases. Germline assignment: CDR1 SGHRS and CDR2 YFSETQ.

The chain uses TRBV2 and TRBJ1-1, with 7 bases lining up with TRBD1. Germline CDR1 and CDR2: SNHLY and FYNNEI. CDR3 length equals 13 residues. The junction had 11 bases not matched to a gene; V was cut back by 10 bases and J by 6 bases. The CDR3 DNA sequence: TGTGCCACCTCCAACAGGGGAGTAGCTGAAGCTTTCTTT. Its translation: CATSNRGVAEAFF. The whole variable domain, remainder taken from reference TRBV2 and TRBJ1-1, is EPEVTQTPSHQVTQMGQEVILRCVPISNHLYFYWYRQILGQKVEFLVSFYNNEISEKSEIFDDQFSVERPDGSNFTLKIRSTKLEDSAMYFCATSNRGVAEAFFGQGTRLTVV.

The genes are TRBV24-1 and TRBJ2-1; D uncertain. The CDR3 contains 13 residues. Germline V lookup: CDR1 KGHDR, CDR2 SFDVKD. The ends were cut back, 4 bases at V and 4 bases at J, with 7 bases in the middle. The CDR3 here is CATSDSVYNEQFF. The CDR3 DNA follows: TGTGCCACCAGTGACTCCGTATACAATGAGCAGTTCTTC.

This chain connects TRBV10-1 to TRBJ1-1, with a possible D match to TRBD1 (5 bases). CDR3 length: 15 amino acids. The V end was cut by 0 bases, the J end by 1 base, with 9 bases between. CDR1 is WNHNN, CDR2 SYGVQD, per germline (reference sequence). The CDR3 DNA reads as TGCGCCAGCAGTGAGTCGACAGCCCCGAACACTGAAGCTTTCTTT. Translating gives CASSESTAPNTEAFF.

The CDR3 DNA sequence: TGTGCCAGCAGTTCCGTTGGGGGGGAGGGACCTTATGGCTACACCTTC. It codes for CASSSVGGEGPYGYTF. The chain recombines TRBV6-5 with TRBJ1-2, with D maybe TRBD1 (5 bases). Germline V gene sequence: CDR1 MNHEY, CDR2 SVGAGI. The germline V and J ends were trimmed by 4 bases and 5 bases, with 20 bases remaining between them. The CDR3 is 16 amino acids.

V usage is TRBV24-1 and J usage is TRBJ2-5; 7 nucleotides match TRBD1. V dropped 4 bases and J dropped 5; count of bases not matched to a gene: 9. CDR3 length equals 15 residues. Germline CDR1 and CDR2: KGHDR and SFDVKD. DNA for the CDR3: TGTGCCACCAGTGAGAGCCGCGGACAGGTGGAGACCCAGTACTTC. It encodes CATSESRGQVETQYF.

In DNA, the CDR3 is TGTGCCAGCAGCTTACGTCACCAAGAGACCCAGTACTTC. Its translation is CASSLRHQETQYF. The chain carries TRBV7-3 and TRBJ2-5; D is undetermined. V was trimmed by 2 bases and J by 0 bases, leaving 4 bases between them. CDR3 length: 13 residues. Germline V CDR1 and CDR2: SGHTA, FQGTGA.

J is TRBJ1-2 and V is TRBV10-3; no definite D call. This CDR3 has 11 residues. V lost 10 bases and J 4 bases, leaving 10 bases between the germline ends. The germline CDR1 and CDR2 sequences are ENHRY and SYGVKD. The DNA of the CDR3 is TGTGCCACCGGGATAGGCTATGGCTACACCTTC. It translates to CATGIGYGYTF.